Listed here is a single T cell receptor (beta chain). The specificity of this receptor is unknown. Base qualities are not recorded, but no much larger clone differs from it by a single base. This specimen belongs to a study of shared clonotypes between healthy human individuals (dated by TCRdb to the early 2020s). Study-wide context: The cohort included three men and a couple of women between 18 and 49 years of age. Blood TCR repertoires of five healthy adults were deeply sequenced to estimate repertoire size and the extent of clonotype sharing between individuals. Libraries were prepared and TCR repertoires were sequenced by different laboratories using diverse techniques, in order to increase sequencing depth and limit assay-specific biases. Each donor's leukapheresis produced roughly between roughly 0.94 and 9.5 billion PBMCs.

Healthy HIV-negative adults with no recently reported acute infections or vaccinations were included as donors. All donors were Caucasian adults living in Nashville, Tennessee, USA. In the unsorted samples, roughly 90 million PBMCs were counted, and genomic DNA was extracted using the QIAamp DNA Blood Mini kit. After blood collection by leukapheresis, PBMCs were isolated using Ficoll-Histopaque density gradient centrifugation and then cryopreserved in the vapor phase of liquid nitrogen. Using the deep immunoSEQ assay, multiplex PCR amplified TCR CDR3 regions from genomic DNA. Extracted genomic DNA from each cell subset was spread evenly across all wells of several immunoSEQ 96-well plates, with each plate serving as a replicate. For unsorted PBMC, around 300 ng of genomic DNA, equivalent to tens of thousands of T cell genomes, went into each replicate PCR. Unsorted PBMC genomic DNA was sequenced across ten immunoSEQ deep assay plates. The purified libraries were quantified using a Qubit 3.0 fluorometer, sized with a Bioanalyzer 2100, and then quantified again using the KAPA Library Quantification kit. Every immunoSEQ 96-well plate was sequenced on a dedicated single-read 150-cycle Illumina NextSeq 550 flow cell. The original pipeline was this. The immunoSEQ output contained only junctional sequences without quality scores, so filtering could not match that applied to full-length reads. To assign V/J genes and CDR3, sequences were annotated against IMGT germline references using PyIR, a Python wrapper for IgBLAST v1.9. Reads were filtered out if the reads had weak V/J assignments (E-value above 1e-6), no CDR3, stop codons, out-of-frame junctions, or ambiguous translated residues. V3J clonotypes were defined as sequences sharing an identical inferred V gene, J gene, and CDR3 amino acid sequence. Percentage overlap between repertoires was computed as shared unique clonotypes divided by the size of the smaller repertoire. Three approaches were used to assess repertoire richness: RTK rarefaction, the Chao1 estimator, and Recon v2.1 estimates of unobserved clonotypes. In TCRdb, the immuneACCESS table is reduced to in-frame sequences with V and J assigned. These tables do not hold every clone; where another copy was compared, an unresolved V gene accounts for under half, and the others remain unexplained. V and J calls and clone size come straight from that table; D and trimming were deduced from the DNA. Recorded for this sample are some 530,000 clones; approximately 84% of them occurred a single time. The top ten hold roughly an eighth of the sample.

Beyond this particular receptor, the publication reports: Sampling was limited to blood, and TCR repertoires in tissue likely differ from TCR repertoires in blood. The small number of donors limited the genetic and exposure-history diversity represented. Based on pairwise subsampling, the degree of clonotype sharing among donors was expected to be affected by sequencing depth.

The clonotype was recovered from a woman aged 40 to 49 in good health. Some clones in this sample may be carry-over from other donors' samples. The sequenced material came from PBMCs.

The nucleotide sequence reads TGTGCCAGCAGCTTAGTAGCTGTCAGCCAAGAGACCCAGTACTTC. Translated, this is CASSLVAVSQETQYF. The chain couples TRBV7-6 to TRBJ2-5; the D gene identity is not certain. V gives up 1 base and J gives up 1 base, and the segment between their germline ends measures 10 bases. Sequences SGHVS (CDR1) and FNYEAQ (CDR2) are obtained from the germline V gene. The cysteine opens and the phenylalanine closes a CDR3 of 15 amino acids. The CDR3 DNA has 45 bases and is translated from base 1.